This paragraph reports one T cell receptor (beta chain). Its antigen is undetermined. The sample comes from a study of T cell responses to AZD1222 COVID-19 vaccine. Broader study findings: The donor cohort was predominantly white British with a female majority, and clonal diversity may have been underestimated. Two doses of AZD1222 preceded a rise in Spike-specific TCR breadth and depth. In the spike-specific TCR repertoire, nearly half reportedly target unmutated variant regions.

Generated by immunoSEQ multiplex PCR, the TCRdb table keeps only in-frame clones and is missing some. Here the sample spans approximately 120,000 clones, over 75% being singletons. This CDR3 is built from 17 residues. The germline gives CDR1 SEHNR, CDR2 FQNEAQ (reference sequence). The V end was cut by 4 bases, the J end by 5 bases, with 23 bases between. The sequence was obtained from an adult in good health. The sequencing used peripheral blood, collected on day 0 of MenACWY control vaccination. This rearrangement joins TRBV7-9 to TRBJ2-5; unclear D gene. The CDR3 DNA sequence: TGTGCCAGCAGCTCTTTGAGGTCGGACCCCTTAGGGGAGACCCAGTACTTC. Its protein is CASSSLRSDPLGETQYF.